These 9 T cell receptor beta chains were sequenced from one sample in a study of cytomegalovirus exposure and HLA in healthy donors. The PCR employed 60 Vbeta primers together with 13 Jbeta primers. Profiling relied on immunoSEQ multiplex PCR, and the TCRdb table lists in-frame clones only, not all of them. The data contain about 160,000 clones, around 82% of them singletons. The sequenced sample consisted of PBMCs. The receptors here all came from a man aged 45-65 years in good health and CMV-seropositive.

In this sample, this clone turned up a few times. The rearrangement uses TRBV2 and TRBJ2-1, with 8 positions matching TRBD2. This CDR3 comprises 14 residues. The germline V gene has CDR1 SNHLY and CDR2 FYNNEI. The ends lost 8 bases at V and 9 bases at J; junction bases unmatched: 12. CDR3 DNA sequence: TGTGCCAGCGATACGAACGGGAGGGGGACTGAGCAGTTCTTC. Protein sequence: CASDTNGRGTEQFF.

The chain uses TRBV19 and TRBJ2-2, with D perhaps matching TRBD1 (5 bases). The CDR3 has 14 residues. CDR1 is LNHDA and CDR2 is SQIVND in the germline V gene (reference sequence). With 4 bases removed from V and 5 bases from J, the gap between germline ends came to 11 bases. CDR3 amino acids: CASSRMQGTGELFF. For the CDR3, the DNA is TGTGCCAGTAGTAGAATGCAGGGAACCGGGGAGCTGTTTTTT.

This clone was picked up one time. The V gene is TRBV7-2, the J gene TRBJ2-1, with D tentatively TRBD2 (5 bases). The CDR3 length is 14 residues. Germline V gives CDR1 SGHTA, CDR2 FQGNSA. V gave up 3 bases and J gave up 6 bases, with 12 bases separating them. CDR3 in DNA: TGTGCCAGCAGCTTTATAGCGACCTCCAATGAGCAGTTCTTC. Amino acid sequence: CASSFIATSNEQFF.

CDR3 bases: TGTGCCAGTAGTATTGGGACAGGAAACTATGGCTACACCTTC. It encodes CASSIGTGNYGYTF. V is TRBV19 and J is TRBJ1-2; 8 bases map to TRBD1. The J segment lost 2 bases and the V segment lost 3 bases, leaving 2 bases of the junction unmatched. Germline V gives CDR1 LNHDA, CDR2 SQIVND (reference sequence). This CDR3 is built from 14 residues.

The gene calls are TRBV11-2 and TRBJ2-1, with D possibly matching TRBD2 (5 bases). The CDR3 sequence is 19 residues long. Trimming pared 5 bases from V and 0 bases from J, leaving 23 bases between. Germline V gives CDR1 SGHAT, CDR2 FQNNGV. The chain's CDR3 is CASSPSRGDGRGSYNEQFF. The CDR3 nucleotides read TGTGCCAGCAGCCCATCTCGGGGAGATGGTCGGGGCTCCTACAATGAGCAGTTCTTC.

The chain is built from TRBV28 and TRBJ2-3, with unresolved D. Germline CDR1 is MDHEN and CDR2 is SYDVKM. The CDR3 runs to 12 residues. V was clipped by 9 bases and J by 6 bases, with 13 bases between them. The CDR3 reads CASGGPHDTQYF. The DNA of the CDR3 is TGTGCCAGTGGTGGCCCGCACGATACGCAGTATTTT.

This clone has a handful of counts. The chain recombines TRBV2 with TRBJ1-5, with TRBD1 as a possible D gene (6 bases). Germline-derived CDR1 and CDR2 are SNHLY and FYNNEI. The CDR3 is 14 residues long. Trimming took 4 bases from V and 7 from J, leaving 14 bases between them. As DNA, the CDR3 is TGTGCCAGCAGTGCGGGGGGGGCACTCCAGCCCCAGCATTTT. The encoded protein is CASSAGGALQPQHF.

The chain combines TRBV14 with TRBJ2-7, with 8 bases matching TRBD1. Germline trimming cut 2 bases from V and 4 bases from J; bases unmatched to any gene: 7. The CDR3 covers 15 residues. Per the germline V gene, CDR1 is SGHDN and CDR2 is FVKESK. DNA for the CDR3: TGTGCCAGCAGCCAAAGACAGGGGAAGGGGTACGAGCAGTACTTC. Protein product: CASSQRQGKGYEQYF.

With regard to this clone: The junction departs from germline at one end; a sequencing error may be responsible. The chain carries TRBV19 and TRBJ2-6; 8 nucleotides line up with TRBD1. Germline CDR1 and CDR2: LNHDA and SQIVND (reference sequence). The CDR3 contains 19 residues. The CDR3 nucleotides are TGTGCCAGTAGTATATCGGGGACAGGCCTTCACTCTGGGGCCAACGGCCTGACTTTC. Translated: CASSISGTGLHSGANGLTF.